This entry lists 4 T cell receptor beta chains sequenced from one sample in a study of cytomegalovirus exposure and HLA in healthy donors. The PCR used 60 Vbeta and 13 Jbeta primers. TCRdb's table, derived via immunoSEQ multiplex PCR, lists solely in-frame clones and lacks some. The sample consists of 100,000 to 150,000 clones, over 70% of them appearing once. The sequenced sample was PBMCs. Receptor source: a female donor in good health and CMV-seronegative.

The chain joins TRBV10-1 to TRBJ2-7; weak D call: TRBD1 (7 bases). Germline values: CDR1 WNHNN, CDR2 SYGVQD (reference sequence). CDR3 size: 13 residues. Trimming stripped 0 bases from V and 12 bases from J, with 15 bases between. CDR3 residues: CASSESRDRARYF. The CDR3 DNA reads as TGCGCCAGCAGTGAGTCGCGGGACAGAGCTCGGTACTTC.

The rearrangement uses TRBV4-2 and TRBJ2-7, with D perhaps TRBD1 (5 bases). Germline lookup yields CDR1 LGHNA and CDR2 YNFKEQ. V lost 0 bases and J lost 7, with 13 bases in between. The CDR3 runs to 14 residues. CDR3 amino acids: CASSQESQVPEQYF. The CDR3 nucleotides read TGTGCCAGCAGCCAAGAGTCACAGGTGCCGGAGCAGTACTTC.

The rearrangement links TRBV9 to TRBJ1-2; D possibly corresponds to TRBD1 (5 bases). The germline V gene has CDR1 SGDLS and CDR2 YYNGEE. This CDR3 contains 15 residues. V lost 0 bases, J lost 8 bases, and 17 bases lay in between. CDR3 loop: CASSVDGAPMGGYTF. In nucleotides, the CDR3 is TGTGCCAGCAGCGTAGATGGGGCTCCCATGGGGGGCTACACCTTC. Together with reference TRBV9 and TRBJ1-2, the CDR3 gives the full variable domain: DSGVTQTPKHLITATGQRVTLRCSPRSGDLSVYWYQQSLDQGLQFLIQYYNGEERAKGNILERFSAQQFPDLHSELNLSSLELGDSALYFCASSVDGAPMGGYTFGSGTRLTVV.

The J gene is TRBJ1-1, the V gene TRBV2; 7 bases map to TRBD1. Germline loops: CDR1 SNHLY, CDR2 FYNNEI. The CDR3 spans 15 residues. J was trimmed by 1 base and V by 11 bases; bases with no gene match: 13. The CDR3 DNA sequence: TGTGCCCGTACCCCTGTGACAGGGTCGAACACTGAAGCTTTCTTT. Amino acids: CARTPVTGSNTEAFF.